The TCR beta chain described here comes from a study of regulatory T cells in long-lasting Graves disease. Study-level information: Less than 3 months of antithyroid drugs had been taken by newly diagnosed Graves' patients.

Combining iRepertoire HTBI primers with Arm-PCR of CDR3 regions, the authors built TCR beta libraries. TCRdb reanalysed the multiplex PCR reads using MiXCR and keeps one entry per CDR3 protein. The sample carries about 320,000 distinct CDR3 sequences, about 20% recorded once. Overall study findings and caveats: Persistent-disease Graves' patients showed less TCR diversity than new cases.

CDR3 size: 14 residues. The germline V and J ends were trimmed by 5 bases and 3 bases, with 12 bases remaining between them. Germline loops: CDR1 MDHEN, CDR2 SYDVKM. Time point: newly diagnosed GD, antithyroid drugs for less than 3 months. PBMC-derived RNA was used for the TCR library. Xi'an, China, was home to the endocrinology department that provided patients. Peripheral blood, about 10 milliliters per patient, was collected in EDTA tubes. This clonotype occurred many times. Its antigen is unidentified. The sample here was peripheral blood mononuclear cells (PBMCs), taken at new diagnosis, from a patient treated with antithyroid drugs. The chain is built from TRBV28 and TRBJ2-3; a possible D gene is TRBD2 (6 bases). The receptor comes from a female donor with Graves disease. CDR3 nucleotides: TGTGCCAGCAGTCTTGGACTAATGACAGATACGCAGTATTTT. Amino acids: CASSLGLMTDTQYF.